This TCR beta chain derives from a study of identical twins. Findings of the study overall: Models came in too low on out-of-frame TCR alpha sharing in monozygotic twins. The study based its conclusions on cross-sectional statistical analysis and did not follow the same donors.

This clonotype was detected a few times. Its antigen is not identified. Healthy Caucasian donors formed the entire cohort. TCRdb analysed the 5' RACE reads with MiXCR anew, one entry per CDR3 protein. The repertoire holds 400,000 to 550,000 distinct CDR3 sequences, with about 24% as singletons. V dropped 3 bases and J dropped 12 bases, with 15 bases sitting between them. Germline CDR1 and CDR2: KGHSH and LQKENI. The CDR3 loop spans 13 amino acids. These data also formed part of another study, on T cells expressing NK-cell markers. That paper adds: Dominant NKG2C+ clonotypes were found to form about 1.0-7.5% of CD8+ T cells in six donors.

Sequencing was carried out using CD4+ T cells sorted from blood. The TCR was taken from a woman aged 18 to 35 in good health. V is TRBV18 and J is TRBJ2-1, with D maybe TRBD2 (5 bases). This CDR3 reads CASSPAYAEGQFF. DNA of the CDR3: TGTGCCAGCTCACCCGCCTACGCCGAGGGGCAGTTCTTC.